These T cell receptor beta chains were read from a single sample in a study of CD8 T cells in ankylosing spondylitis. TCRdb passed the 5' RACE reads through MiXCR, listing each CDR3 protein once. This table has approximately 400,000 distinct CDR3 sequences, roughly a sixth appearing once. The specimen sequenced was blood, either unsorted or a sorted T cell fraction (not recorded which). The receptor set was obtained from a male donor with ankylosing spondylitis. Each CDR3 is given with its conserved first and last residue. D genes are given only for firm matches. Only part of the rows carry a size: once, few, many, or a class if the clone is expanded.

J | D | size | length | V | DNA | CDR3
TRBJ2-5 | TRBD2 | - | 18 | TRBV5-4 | TGTGCCAGCAGCTTAAAGGTGGTAGCGGGGGCAGTCCAAGAGACCCAGTACTTC | CASSLKVVAGAVQETQYF
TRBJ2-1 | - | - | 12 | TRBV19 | TGTGCCAGTAGTATAGATTACTATGAGCAGTTCTTC | CASSIDYYEQFF
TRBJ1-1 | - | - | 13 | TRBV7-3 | TGTGCCAGCAGCTTAACGCCCATCGCGGAAGCTTTCTTT | CASSLTPIAEAFF
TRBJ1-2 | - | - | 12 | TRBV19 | TGTGCCAGTGGGGGGCACCGCTATGGCTACACCTTC | CASGGHRYGYTF
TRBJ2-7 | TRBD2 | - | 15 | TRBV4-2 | TGTGCCAGCAGCCAAGTAGCCGGGGGGGCCTACGAGCAGTACTTC | CASSQVAGGAYEQYF
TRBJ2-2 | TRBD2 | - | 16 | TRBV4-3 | TGCGCCAGCAGCCAAGTCCAGGGAGGGGACACCGGGGAGCTGTTTTTT | CASSQVQGGDTGELFF
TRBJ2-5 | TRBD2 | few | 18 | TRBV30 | TGTGCCTGGAGTGCGATAAAACTAGCGGGGGCCCCCCGGGAGACCCAGTACTTC | CAWSAIKLAGAPRETQYF
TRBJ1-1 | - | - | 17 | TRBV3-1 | TGTGCCAGCAGCCAAGAAAGCCGTCGGGGCAGCTACACTGAAGCTTTCTTT | CASSQESRRGSYTEAFF
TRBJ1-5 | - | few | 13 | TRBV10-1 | TGCGCCAGCAGTGAGTCGAGGAATCAGCCCCAGCATTTT | CASSESRNQPQHF
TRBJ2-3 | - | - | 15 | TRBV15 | TGTGCCACCAGCAGAGCAGGGGTAGAAAAAGATACGCAGTATTTT | CATSRAGVEKDTQYF
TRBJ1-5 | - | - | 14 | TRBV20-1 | TGCAGTGCAGAGGCGGGACACCTTAATCAGCCCCAGCATTTT | CSAEAGHLNQPQHF
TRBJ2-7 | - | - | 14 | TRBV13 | TGTGCCAGCAGACCGAGGCGGGACTCCTACGAGCAGTACTTC | CASRPRRDSYEQYF
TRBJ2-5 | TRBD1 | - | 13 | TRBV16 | TGTGCCAGCCTATCAACAGGGGCGGAGACCCAGTACTTC | CASLSTGAETQYF
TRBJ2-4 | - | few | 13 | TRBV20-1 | TGCAGTGCCCCGCGGGACGGGGCGGACATTCAGTACTTC | CSAPRDGADIQYF
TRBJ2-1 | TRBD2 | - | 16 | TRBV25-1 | TGTGCCAGCTCTAAATGGCGGGAGTCATCCTACAATGAGCAGTTCTTC | CASSKWRESSYNEQFF
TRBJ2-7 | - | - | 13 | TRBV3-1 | TGTGCCAGCAGCCAATATACAGGGTACGAGCAGTACTTC | CASSQYTGYEQYF
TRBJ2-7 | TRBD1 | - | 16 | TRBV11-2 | TGTGCCAGCAGCTACCCGGAGGGGACAGGGGGCTACGAGCAGTACTTC | CASSYPEGTGGYEQYF
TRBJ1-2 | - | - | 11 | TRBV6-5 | TGTGCCACCACATCGGGGGATGGCTACACCTTC | CATTSGDGYTF
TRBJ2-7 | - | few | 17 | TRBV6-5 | TGTGCCAGCAGTTACTATGGACAGAACTTAAAAGCCTACGAGCAGTACTTC | CASSYYGQNLKAYEQYF